This TCR beta chain was captured by sequencing in a study of T cell responses to AZD1222 COVID-19 vaccine. Whole-study results and caveats: Repertoire samples came only from after the peak T cell response. Nearly half of spike-specific TCRs reportedly go after variant regions that carry no mutations.

About this clone itself: Its antigen is unknown.

The table came from immunoSEQ multiplex PCR; TCRdb's copy has only in-frame clones and leaves some out. The data show about 200,000 clones, with around 94% seen just once and around 1.5% held by the top ten. CDR1 LNHNV and CDR2 YYDKDF come from the germline V gene (reference sequence). Deletions cut 5 bases from V and 6 bases from J, with 23 bases between. This CDR3 has 16 residues. The chain links TRBV15 to TRBJ2-7; tentatively, D is TRBD2 (6 bases). The source was peripheral blood, collected 28 days after the second dose of the MenACWY control vaccine. This TCR derives from an adult who received the MenACWY meningococcal vaccine as a control. This CDR3 reads CATSLSGKGPLGEQYF. CDR3 sequence (DNA): TGTGCCACCAGCCTTAGCGGTAAGGGACCCCTTGGCGAGCAGTACTTC.